This section outlines one T cell receptor (beta chain) sequence together with its context. Assay used: immunoSEQ multiplex PCR; TCRdb lists only in-frame clones, some missing. The table lists 110,000 or so clones, around 89% of them singletons. These data belong to a study of T cell responses to AZD1222 COVID-19 vaccine. Specimen: peripheral blood, collected 28 days after the second AZD1222 dose. The TCR was taken from an adult who received the AZD1222 COVID-19 vaccine.

This CDR3 is CASRSGKNTIYF. DNA of the CDR3: TGTGCCAGCAGATCCGGGAAGAACACCATATATTTT. This chain joins TRBV6-5 and TRBJ1-3; the D is unclear. Trimming cost V 6 bases and J 7 bases, with 10 bases left between them. CDR3 length: 12 amino acids. Germline V lookup: CDR1 MNHEY, CDR2 SVGAGI.